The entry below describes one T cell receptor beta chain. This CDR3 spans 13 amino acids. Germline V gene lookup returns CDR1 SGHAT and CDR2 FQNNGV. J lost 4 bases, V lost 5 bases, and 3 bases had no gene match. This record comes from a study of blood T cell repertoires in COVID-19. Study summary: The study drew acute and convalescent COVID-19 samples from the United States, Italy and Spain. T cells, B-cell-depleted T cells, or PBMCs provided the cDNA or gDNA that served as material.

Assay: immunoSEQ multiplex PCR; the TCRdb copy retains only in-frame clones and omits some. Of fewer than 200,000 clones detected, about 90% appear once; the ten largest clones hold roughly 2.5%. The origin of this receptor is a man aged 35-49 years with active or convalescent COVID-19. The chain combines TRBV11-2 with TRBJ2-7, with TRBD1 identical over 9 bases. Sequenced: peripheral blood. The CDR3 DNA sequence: TGTGCCAGCAGCCGAGACAGGGGGTACGAGCAGTACTTC. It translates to CASSRDRGYEQYF.